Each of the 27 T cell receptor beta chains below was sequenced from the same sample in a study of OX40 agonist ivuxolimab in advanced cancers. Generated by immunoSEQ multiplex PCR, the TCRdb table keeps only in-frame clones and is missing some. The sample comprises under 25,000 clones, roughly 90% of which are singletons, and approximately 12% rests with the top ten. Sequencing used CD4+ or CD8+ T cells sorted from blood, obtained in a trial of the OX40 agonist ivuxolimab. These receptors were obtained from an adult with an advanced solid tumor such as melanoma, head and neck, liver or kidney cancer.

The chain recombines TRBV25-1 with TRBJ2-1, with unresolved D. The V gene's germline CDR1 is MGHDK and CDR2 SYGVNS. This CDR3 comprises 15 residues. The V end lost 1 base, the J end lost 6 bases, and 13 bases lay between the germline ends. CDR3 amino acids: CASSEFGLPTNEQFF. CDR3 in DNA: TGTGCCAGCAGTGAATTCGGATTACCGACCAATGAGCAGTTCTTC.

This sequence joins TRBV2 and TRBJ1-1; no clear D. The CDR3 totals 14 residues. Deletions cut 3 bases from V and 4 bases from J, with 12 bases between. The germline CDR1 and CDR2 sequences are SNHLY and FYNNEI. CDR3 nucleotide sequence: TGTGCCAGCAGTGAGGCGGTAGGGAGCACTGAAGCTTTCTTT. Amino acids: CASSEAVGSTEAFF.

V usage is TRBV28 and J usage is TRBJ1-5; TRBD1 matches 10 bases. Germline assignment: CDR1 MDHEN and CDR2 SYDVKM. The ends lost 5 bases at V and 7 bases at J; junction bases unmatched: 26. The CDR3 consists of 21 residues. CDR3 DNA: TGTGCCAGCAGTCCCACGGGATATGAATGGACAGGGGGTTCGGGAATCCAGCCCCAGCATTTT. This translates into CASSPTGYEWTGGSGIQPQHF.

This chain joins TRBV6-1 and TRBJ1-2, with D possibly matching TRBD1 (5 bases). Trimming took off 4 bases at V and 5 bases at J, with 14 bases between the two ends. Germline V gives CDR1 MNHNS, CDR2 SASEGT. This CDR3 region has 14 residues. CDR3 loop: CASSANLRDYGYTF. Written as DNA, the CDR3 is TGTGCCAGCAGTGCAAACCTCAGGGATTATGGCTACACCTTC.

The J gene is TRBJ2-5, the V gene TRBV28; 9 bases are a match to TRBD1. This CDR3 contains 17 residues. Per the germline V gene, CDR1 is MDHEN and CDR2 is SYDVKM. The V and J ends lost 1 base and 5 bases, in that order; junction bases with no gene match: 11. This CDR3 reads CASSLSPYRGRRETQYF. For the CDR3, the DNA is TGTGCCAGCAGTTTATCCCCCTACAGGGGGCGACGGGAGACCCAGTACTTC.

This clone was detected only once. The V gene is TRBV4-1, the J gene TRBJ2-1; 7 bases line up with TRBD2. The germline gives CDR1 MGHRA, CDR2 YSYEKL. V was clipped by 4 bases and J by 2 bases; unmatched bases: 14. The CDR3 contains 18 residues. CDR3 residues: CASSRQVMLADTYNEQFF. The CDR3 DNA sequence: TGCGCCAGCAGCCGGCAGGTCATGCTAGCGGACACCTACAATGAGCAGTTCTTC.

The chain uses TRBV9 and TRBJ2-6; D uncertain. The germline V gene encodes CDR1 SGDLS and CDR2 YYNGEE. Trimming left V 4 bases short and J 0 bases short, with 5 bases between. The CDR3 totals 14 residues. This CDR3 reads CASSLNSGANVLTF. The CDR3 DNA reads TGTGCCAGCAGCCTGAACTCTGGGGCCAACGTCCTGACTTTC.

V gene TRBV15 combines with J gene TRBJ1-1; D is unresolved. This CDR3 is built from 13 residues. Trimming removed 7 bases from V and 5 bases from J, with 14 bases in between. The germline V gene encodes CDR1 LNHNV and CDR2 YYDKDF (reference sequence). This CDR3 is CATTKRSGTEAFF. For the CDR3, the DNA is TGTGCCACCACCAAGAGAAGTGGGACTGAAGCTTTCTTT.

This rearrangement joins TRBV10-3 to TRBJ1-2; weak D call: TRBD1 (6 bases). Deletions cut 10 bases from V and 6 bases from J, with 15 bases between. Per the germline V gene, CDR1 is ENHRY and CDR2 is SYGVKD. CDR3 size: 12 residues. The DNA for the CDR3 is TGTGCCACCTGGGGGCAGGGTGATGGCTACACCTTC. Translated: CATWGQGDGYTF.

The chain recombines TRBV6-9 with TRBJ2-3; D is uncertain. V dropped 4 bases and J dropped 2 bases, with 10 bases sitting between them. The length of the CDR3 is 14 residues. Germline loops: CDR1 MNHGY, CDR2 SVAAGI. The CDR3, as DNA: TGTGCCAGCAGTTGGACGCAACCCACAGATACGCAGTATTTT. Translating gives CASSWTQPTDTQYF.

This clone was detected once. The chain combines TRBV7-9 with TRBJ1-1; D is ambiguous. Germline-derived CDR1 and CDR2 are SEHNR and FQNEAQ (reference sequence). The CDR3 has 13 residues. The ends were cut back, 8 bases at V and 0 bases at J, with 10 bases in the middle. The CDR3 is CASGFGLNTEAFF. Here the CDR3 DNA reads TGTGCCAGCGGTTTTGGCTTGAACACTGAAGCTTTCTTT.

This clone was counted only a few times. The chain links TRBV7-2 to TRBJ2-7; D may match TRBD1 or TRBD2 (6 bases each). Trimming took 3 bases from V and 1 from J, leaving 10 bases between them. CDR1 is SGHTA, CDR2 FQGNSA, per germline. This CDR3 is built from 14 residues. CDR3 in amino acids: CASSFTGRSYEQYF. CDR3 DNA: TGTGCCAGCAGCTTTACAGGGAGGTCCTACGAGCAGTACTTC.

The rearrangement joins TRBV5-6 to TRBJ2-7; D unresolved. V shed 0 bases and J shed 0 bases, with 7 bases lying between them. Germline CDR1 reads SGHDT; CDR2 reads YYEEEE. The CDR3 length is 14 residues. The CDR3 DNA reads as TGTGCCAGCAGCTTGGTAGGCAGCTCCTACGAGCAGTACTTC. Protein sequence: CASSLVGSSYEQYF.

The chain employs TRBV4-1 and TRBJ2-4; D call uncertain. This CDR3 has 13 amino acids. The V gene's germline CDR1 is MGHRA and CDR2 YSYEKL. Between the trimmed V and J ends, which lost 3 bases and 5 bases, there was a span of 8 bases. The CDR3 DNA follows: TGCGCCAGCAGCCACCGAATAGAAAACATTCAGTACTTC. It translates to CASSHRIENIQYF.

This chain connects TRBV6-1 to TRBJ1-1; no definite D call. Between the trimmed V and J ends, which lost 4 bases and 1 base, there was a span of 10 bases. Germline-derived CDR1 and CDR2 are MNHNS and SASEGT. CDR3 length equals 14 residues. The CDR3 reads CASSGGRGNTEAFF. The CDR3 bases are TGTGCCAGCAGTGGGGGAAGAGGGAACACTGAAGCTTTCTTT.

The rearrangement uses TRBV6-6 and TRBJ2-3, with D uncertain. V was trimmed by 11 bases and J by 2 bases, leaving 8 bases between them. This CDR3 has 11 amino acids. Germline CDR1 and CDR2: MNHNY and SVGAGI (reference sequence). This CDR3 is CAAGYTDTQYF. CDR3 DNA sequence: TGTGCCGCAGGTTACACAGATACGCAGTATTTT.

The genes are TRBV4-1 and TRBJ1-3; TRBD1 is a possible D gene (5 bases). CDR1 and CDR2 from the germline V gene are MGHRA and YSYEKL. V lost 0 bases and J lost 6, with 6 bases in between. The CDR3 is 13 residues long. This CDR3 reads CASSQDRANTIYF. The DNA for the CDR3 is TGCGCCAGCAGCCAAGACAGGGCAAACACCATATATTTT.

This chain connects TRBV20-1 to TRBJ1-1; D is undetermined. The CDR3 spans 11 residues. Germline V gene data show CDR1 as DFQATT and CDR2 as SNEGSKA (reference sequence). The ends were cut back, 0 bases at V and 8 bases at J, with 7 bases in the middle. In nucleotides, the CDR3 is TGCAGTGCTAGAGAAGGGTTAGAAGCTTTCTTT. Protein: CSAREGLEAFF.

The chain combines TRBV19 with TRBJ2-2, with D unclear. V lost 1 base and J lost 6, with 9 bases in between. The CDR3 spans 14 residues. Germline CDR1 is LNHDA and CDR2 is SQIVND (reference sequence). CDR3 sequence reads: CASSIVPAAGELFF. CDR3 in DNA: TGTGCCAGTAGTATAGTCCCTGCGGCCGGGGAGCTGTTTTTT. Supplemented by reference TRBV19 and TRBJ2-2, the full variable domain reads DGGITQSPKYLFRKEGQNVTLSCEQNLNHDAMYWYRQDPGQGLRLIYYSQIVNDFQKGDIAEGYSVSREKKESFPLTVTSAQKNPTAFYLCASSIVPAAGELFFGEGSRLTVL.

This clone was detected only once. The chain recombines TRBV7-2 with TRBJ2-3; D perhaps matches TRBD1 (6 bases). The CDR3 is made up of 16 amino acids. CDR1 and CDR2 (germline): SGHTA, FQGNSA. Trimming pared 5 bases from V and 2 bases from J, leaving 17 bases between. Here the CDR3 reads CASSPLNDRITDTQYF. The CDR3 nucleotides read TGTGCCAGCAGCCCGTTGAATGACAGGATCACAGATACGCAGTATTTT.

The CDR3 sequence: CASSSPSGSGNEQFF. DNA of the CDR3: TGTGCCAGCAGCTCACCAAGCGGGAGTGGTAATGAGCAGTTCTTC. The chain employs TRBV7-9 and TRBJ2-1; 8 nucleotides match TRBD2. The CDR3 is 15 residues long. Trimming removed 4 bases from V and 7 bases from J; junction bases left unmatched: 9. Looked up from germline, CDR1 is SEHNR and CDR2 is FQNEAQ (reference sequence).

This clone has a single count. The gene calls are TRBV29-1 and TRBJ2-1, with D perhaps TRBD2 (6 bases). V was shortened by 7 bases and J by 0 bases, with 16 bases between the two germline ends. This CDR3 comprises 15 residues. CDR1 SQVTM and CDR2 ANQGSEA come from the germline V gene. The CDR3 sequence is CSARVGGLSYNEQFF. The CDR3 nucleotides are TGCAGCGCCCGGGTGGGGGGACTCTCCTACAATGAGCAGTTCTTC.

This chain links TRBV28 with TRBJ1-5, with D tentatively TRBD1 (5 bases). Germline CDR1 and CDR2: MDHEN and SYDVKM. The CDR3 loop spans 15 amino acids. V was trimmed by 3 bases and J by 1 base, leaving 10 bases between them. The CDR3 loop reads CASSFGQGSNQPQHF. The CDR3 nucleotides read TGTGCCAGCAGTTTTGGGCAGGGAAGCAATCAGCCCCAGCATTTT.

CDR3 in DNA: TGTGCCACCAGCCCGGGGAGGGGCAATCAGCCCCAGCATTTT. It yields the protein CATSPGRGNQPQHF. This chain joins TRBV2 and TRBJ1-5; D is uncertain. V was cut by 10 bases and J by 2 bases, with 15 bases left in between. The CDR3 consists of 14 residues. Looked up from germline, CDR1 is SNHLY and CDR2 is FYNNEI.

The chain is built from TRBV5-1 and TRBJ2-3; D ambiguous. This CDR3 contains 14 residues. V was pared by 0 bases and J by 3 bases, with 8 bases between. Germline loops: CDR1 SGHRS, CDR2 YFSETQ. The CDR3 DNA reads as TGCGCCAGCAGCTTGGAGGTGACGACAGATACGCAGTATTTT. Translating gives CASSLEVTTDTQYF.

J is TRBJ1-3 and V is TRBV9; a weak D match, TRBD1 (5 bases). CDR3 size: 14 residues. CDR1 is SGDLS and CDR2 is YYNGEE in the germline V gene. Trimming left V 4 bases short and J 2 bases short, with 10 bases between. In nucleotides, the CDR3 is TGTGCCAGCAGCCCGGTGGGGCCTGGAAACACCATATATTTT. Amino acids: CASSPVGPGNTIYF.

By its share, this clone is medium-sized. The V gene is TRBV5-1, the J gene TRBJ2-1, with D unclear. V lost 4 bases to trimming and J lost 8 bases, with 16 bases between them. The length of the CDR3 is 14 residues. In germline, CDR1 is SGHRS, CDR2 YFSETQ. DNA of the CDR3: TGCGCCAGCAGCATTGAGGTGGGCCAGGATGAGCAGTTCTTC. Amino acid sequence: CASSIEVGQDEQFF.